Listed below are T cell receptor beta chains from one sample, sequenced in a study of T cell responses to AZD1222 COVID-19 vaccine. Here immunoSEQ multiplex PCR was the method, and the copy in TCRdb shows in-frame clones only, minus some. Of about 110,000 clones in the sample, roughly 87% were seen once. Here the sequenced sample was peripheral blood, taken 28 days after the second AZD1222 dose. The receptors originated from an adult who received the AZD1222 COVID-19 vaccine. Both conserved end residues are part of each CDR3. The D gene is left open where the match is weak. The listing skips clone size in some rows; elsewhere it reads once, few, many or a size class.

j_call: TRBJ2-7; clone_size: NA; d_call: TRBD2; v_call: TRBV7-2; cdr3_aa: CASSLEEAGGPHSYEQYF; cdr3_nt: TGTGCCAGCAGCTTAGAAGAGGCGGGGGGGCCTCACTCCTACGAGCAGTACTTC
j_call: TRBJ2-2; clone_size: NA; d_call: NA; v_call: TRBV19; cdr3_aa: CASSISGTYTGELFF; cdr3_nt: TGTGCCAGTAGTATATCTGGGACTTACACCGGGGAGCTGTTTTTT
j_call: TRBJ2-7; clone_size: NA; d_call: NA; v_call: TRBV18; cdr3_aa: CASSLRDGYEQYF; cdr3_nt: TGTGCCAGCTCACTCCGTGATGGTTACGAGCAGTACTTC
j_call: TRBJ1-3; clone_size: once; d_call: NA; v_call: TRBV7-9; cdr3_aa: CASSLARNSGNTIYF; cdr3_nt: TGTGCCAGCAGCTTAGCGCGCAACTCTGGAAACACCATATATTTT
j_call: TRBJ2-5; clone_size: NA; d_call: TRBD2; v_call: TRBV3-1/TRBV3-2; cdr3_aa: CASSQVPGLAGATQYF; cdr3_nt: TGTGCCAGCAGCCAAGTCCCGGGACTAGCCGGTGCGACCCAGTACTTC
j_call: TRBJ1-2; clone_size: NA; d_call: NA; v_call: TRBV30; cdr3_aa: CAWGTPYGYTF; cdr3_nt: TGTGCCTGGGGGACCCCCTATGGCTACACCTTC
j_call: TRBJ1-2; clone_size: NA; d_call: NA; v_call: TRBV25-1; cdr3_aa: CASYLDSNYGYTF; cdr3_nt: TGTGCCAGCTATCTGGACAGTAACTATGGCTACACCTTC
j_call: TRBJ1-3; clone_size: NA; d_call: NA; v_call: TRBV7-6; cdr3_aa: CASSPHQTGGNTIYF; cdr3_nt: TGTGCCAGCAGCCCACACCAGACAGGCGGAAACACCATATATTTT
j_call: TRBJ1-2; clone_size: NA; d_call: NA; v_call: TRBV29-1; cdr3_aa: CSVGDMNYGYTF; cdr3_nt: TGCAGCGTTGGTGACATGAACTATGGCTACACCTTC
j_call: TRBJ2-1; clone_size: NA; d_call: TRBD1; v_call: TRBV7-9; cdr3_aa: CASSPRQGSNEQFF; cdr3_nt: TGTGCCAGCAGCCCACGACAGGGTAGCAATGAGCAGTTCTTC
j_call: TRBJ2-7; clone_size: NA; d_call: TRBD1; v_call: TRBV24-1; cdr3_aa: CATSGRQGAYEQYF; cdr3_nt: TGTGCCACCAGTGGCCGACAGGGTGCCTACGAGCAGTACTTC
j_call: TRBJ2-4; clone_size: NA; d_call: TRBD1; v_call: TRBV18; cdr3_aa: CASSLLQGAWAKNIQYF; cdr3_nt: TGTGCCAGCTCGCTACTACAGGGGGCCTGGGCCAAAAACATTCAGTACTTC
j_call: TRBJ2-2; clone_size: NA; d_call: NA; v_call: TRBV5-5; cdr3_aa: CASSLAGNTGELFF; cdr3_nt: TGTGCCAGCAGCTTGGCAGGGAACACCGGGGAGCTGTTTTTT
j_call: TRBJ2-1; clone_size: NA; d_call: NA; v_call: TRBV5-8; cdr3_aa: CASSLRWGYNEQFF; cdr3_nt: TGTGCCAGCAGCTTGAGGTGGGGATACAATGAGCAGTTCTTC
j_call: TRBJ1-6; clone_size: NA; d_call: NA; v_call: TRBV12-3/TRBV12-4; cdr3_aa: CASSLQALGPLHF; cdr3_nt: TGTGCCAGCAGCCTCCAGGCGTTGGGGCCCCTCCACTTT
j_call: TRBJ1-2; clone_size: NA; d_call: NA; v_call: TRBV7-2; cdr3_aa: CASSLGQGSYGYTF; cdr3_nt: TGTGCCAGCAGCTTAGGCCAGGGAAGTTATGGCTACACCTTC
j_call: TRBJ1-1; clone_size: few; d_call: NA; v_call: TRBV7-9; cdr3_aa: CASRPTRRTANTEAFF; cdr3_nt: TGTGCCAGCAGACCCACCCGAAGGACGGCGAACACTGAAGCTTTCTTT
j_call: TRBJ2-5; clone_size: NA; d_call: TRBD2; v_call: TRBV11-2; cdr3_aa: CASSPRGDEMMETQYF; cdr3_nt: TGTGCCAGCAGCCCTCGGGGGGATGAAATGATGGAGACCCAGTACTTC
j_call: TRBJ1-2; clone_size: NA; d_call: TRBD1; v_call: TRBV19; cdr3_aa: CASSLQGDSRLYGYTF; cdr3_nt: TGTGCCAGTAGTTTACAGGGGGACAGCCGACTCTATGGCTACACCTTC
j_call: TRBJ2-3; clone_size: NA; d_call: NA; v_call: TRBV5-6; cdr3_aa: CASSFGDRDTDTQYF; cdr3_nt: TGTGCCAGCAGCTTTGGGGACCGGGATACGGATACGCAGTATTTT
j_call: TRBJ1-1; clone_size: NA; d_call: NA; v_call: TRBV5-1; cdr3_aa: CASSLSPGTLEAFF; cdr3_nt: TGCGCCAGCAGCTTGTCCCCAGGAACCCTTGAAGCTTTCTTT
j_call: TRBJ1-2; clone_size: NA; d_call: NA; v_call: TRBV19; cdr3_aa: CASSTPTGFGYGYTF; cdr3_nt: TGTGCCAGTAGTACCCCGACAGGTTTTGGGTATGGCTACACCTTC
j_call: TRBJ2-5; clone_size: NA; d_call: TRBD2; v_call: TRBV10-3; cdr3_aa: CAISESGGSQETQYF; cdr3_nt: TGTGCCATCAGTGAGTCCGGGGGGTCCCAAGAGACCCAGTACTTC
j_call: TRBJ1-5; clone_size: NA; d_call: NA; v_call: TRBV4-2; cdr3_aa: CASSQFNQPQHF; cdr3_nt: TGTGCCAGCAGCCAGTTCAATCAGCCCCAGCATTTT
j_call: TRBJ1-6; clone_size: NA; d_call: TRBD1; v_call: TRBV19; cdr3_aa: CASSIRNPGQGIYNSPLHF; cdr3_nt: TGTGCCAGTAGTATACGTAATCCGGGACAGGGGATCTATAATTCACCCCTCCACTTT
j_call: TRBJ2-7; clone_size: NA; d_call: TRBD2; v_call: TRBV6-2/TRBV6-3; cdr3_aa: CASSYSRTSTSYEQYF; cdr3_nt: TGTGCCAGCAGTTACTCGAGGACTAGCACCTCCTACGAGCAGTACTTC
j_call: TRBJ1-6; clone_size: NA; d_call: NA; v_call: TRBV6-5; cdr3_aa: CASMGAAYNSPLHF; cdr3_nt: TGTGCCAGCATGGGGGCGGCCTATAATTCACCCCTCCACTTT
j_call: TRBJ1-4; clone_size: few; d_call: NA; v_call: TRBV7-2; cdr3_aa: CASSSGFEKLFF; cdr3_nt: TGTGCCAGCAGCTCAGGGTTTGAAAAACTGTTTTTT
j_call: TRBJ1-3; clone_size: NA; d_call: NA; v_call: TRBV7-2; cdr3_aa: CASSSLGSSGNTIYF; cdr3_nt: TGTGCCAGCAGCTCGTTGGGAAGCTCTGGAAACACCATATATTTT
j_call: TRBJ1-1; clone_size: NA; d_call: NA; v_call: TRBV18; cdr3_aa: CASSPGPEAFF; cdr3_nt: TGTGCCAGCTCACCAGGGCCTGAAGCTTTCTTT
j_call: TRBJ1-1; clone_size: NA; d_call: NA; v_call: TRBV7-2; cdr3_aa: CASSLVGQGGTEAFF; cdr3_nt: TGTGCCAGCAGCTTAGTCGGGCAGGGTGGGACTGAAGCTTTCTTT
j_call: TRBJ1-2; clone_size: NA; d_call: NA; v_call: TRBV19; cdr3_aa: CASSNQGALNYGYTF; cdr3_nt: TGTGCCAGTAGTAACCAGGGCGCGTTAAACTATGGCTACACCTTC
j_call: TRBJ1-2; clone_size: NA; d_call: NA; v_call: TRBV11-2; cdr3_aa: CASSAGISYGYTF; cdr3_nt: TGTGCCAGCAGCGCAGGGATATCCTATGGCTACACCTTC
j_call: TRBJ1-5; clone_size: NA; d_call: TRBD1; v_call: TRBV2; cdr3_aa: CASSLGQTVSNQPQHF; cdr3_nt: TGTGCCAGCAGTTTGGGACAGACGGTAAGCAATCAGCCCCAGCATTTT
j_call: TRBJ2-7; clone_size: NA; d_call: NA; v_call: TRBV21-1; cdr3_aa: CASSLPGDTNYEQYF; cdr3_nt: TGTGCCAGCAGCCTCCCTGGGGACACAAACTACGAGCAGTACTTC